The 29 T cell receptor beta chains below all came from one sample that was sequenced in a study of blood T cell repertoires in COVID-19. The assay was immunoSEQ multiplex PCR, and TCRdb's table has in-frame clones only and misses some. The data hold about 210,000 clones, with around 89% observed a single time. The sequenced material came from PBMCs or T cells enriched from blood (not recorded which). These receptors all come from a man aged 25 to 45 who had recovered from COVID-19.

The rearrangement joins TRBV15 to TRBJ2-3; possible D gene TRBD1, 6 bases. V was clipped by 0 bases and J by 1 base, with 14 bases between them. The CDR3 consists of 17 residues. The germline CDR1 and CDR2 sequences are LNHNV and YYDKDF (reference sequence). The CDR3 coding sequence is TGTGCCACCAGCAGAGATTGGCGAGGGGGAGGCACAGATACGCAGTATTTT. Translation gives CATSRDWRGGGTDTQYF.

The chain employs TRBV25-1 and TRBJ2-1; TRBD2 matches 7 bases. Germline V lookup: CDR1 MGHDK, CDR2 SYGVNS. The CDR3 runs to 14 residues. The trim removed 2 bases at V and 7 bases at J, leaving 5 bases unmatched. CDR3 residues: CASSEGTKLNEQFF. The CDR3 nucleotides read TGTGCCAGCAGTGAAGGGACTAAGTTGAATGAGCAGTTCTTC.

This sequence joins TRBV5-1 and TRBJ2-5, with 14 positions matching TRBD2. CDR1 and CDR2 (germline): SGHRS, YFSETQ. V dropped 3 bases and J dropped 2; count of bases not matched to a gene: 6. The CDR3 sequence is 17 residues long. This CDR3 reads CASSSGLAGDRQETQYF. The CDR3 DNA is TGCGCCAGCAGCTCGGGACTAGCGGGAGATCGGCAAGAGACCCAGTACTTC. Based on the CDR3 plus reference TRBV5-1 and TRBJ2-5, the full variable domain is KAGVTQTPRYLIKTRGQQVTLSCSPISGHRSVSWYQQTPGQGLQFLFEYFSETQRNKGNFPGRFSGRQFSNSRSEMNVSTLELGDSALYLCASSSGLAGDRQETQYFGPGTRLLVL.

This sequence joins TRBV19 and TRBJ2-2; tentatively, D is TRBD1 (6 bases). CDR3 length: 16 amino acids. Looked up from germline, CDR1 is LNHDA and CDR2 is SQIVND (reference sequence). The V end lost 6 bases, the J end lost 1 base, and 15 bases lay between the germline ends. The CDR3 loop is CASRRRQELNTGELFF. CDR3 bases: TGTGCCAGTAGAAGAAGACAGGAACTGAACACCGGGGAGCTGTTTTTT. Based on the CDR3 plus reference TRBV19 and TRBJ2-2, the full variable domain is DGGITQSPKYLFRKEGQNVTLSCEQNLNHDAMYWYRQDPGQGLRLIYYSQIVNDFQKGDIAEGYSVSREKKESFPLTVTSAQKNPTAFYLCASRRRQELNTGELFFGEGSRLTVL.

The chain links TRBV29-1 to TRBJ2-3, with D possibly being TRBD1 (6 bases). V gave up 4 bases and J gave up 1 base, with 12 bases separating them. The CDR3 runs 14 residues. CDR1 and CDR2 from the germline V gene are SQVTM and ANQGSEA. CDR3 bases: TGCAGCGTTGCCGACAGGAAAGGCACAGATACGCAGTATTTT. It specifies CSVADRKGTDTQYF.

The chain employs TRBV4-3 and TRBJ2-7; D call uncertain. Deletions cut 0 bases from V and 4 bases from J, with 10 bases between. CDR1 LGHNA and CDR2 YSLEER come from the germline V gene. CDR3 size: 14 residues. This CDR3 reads CASSQDVAGYEQYF. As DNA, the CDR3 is TGCGCCAGCAGCCAAGATGTAGCTGGATACGAGCAGTACTTC.

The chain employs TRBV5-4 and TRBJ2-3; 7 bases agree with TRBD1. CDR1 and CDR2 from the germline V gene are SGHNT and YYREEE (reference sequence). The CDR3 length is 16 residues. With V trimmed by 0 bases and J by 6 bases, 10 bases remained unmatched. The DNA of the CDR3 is TGTGCCAGCAGCTTGGCGAGGGGGCCGGCTACCGATACGCAGTATTTT. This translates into CASSLARGPATDTQYF.

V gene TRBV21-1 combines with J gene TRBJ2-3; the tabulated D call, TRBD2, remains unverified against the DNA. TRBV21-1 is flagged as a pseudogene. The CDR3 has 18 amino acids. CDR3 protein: CASSKDARGRAGTDTQYF. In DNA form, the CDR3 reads TGTGCCAGCAGCAAAGATGCGAGGGGGAGGGCCGGTACAGATACGCAGTATTTT.

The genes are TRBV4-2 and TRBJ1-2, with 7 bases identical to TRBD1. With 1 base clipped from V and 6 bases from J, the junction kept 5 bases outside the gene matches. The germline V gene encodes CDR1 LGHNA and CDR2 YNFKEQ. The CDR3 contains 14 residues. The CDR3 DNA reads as TGTGCCAGCAGCCAAGTTGGACAGGAAGATGGCTACACCTTC. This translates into CASSQVGQEDGYTF.

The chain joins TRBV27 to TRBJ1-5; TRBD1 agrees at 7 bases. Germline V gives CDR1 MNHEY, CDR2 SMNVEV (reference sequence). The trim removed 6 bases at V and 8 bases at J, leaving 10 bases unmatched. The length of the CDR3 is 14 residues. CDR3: CASSLGGGRKPQHF. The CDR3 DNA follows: TGTGCCAGCAGCCTAGGAGGGGGCAGAAAGCCCCAGCATTTT.

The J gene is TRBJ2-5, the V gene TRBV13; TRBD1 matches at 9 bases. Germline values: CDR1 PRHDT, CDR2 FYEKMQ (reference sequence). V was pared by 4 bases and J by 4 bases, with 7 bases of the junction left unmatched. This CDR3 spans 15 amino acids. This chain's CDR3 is CASSSTGGTGETQYF. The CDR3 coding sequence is TGTGCCAGCAGCTCGACAGGGGGGACGGGAGAGACCCAGTACTTC.

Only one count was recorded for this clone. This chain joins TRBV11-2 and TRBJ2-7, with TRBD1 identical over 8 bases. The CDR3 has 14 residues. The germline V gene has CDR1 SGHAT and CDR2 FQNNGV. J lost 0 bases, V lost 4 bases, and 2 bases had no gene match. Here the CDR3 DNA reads TGTGCCAGCAGCTCCGGGACAGGCTCCTACGAGCAGTACTTC. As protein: CASSSGTGSYEQYF.

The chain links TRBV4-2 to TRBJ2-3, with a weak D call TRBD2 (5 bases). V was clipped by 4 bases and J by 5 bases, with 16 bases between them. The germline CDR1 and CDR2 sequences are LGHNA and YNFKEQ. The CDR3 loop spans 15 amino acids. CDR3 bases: TGTGCCAGCAGCCGCCTCGGGGTGATGGAAGATACGCAGTATTTT. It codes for CASSRLGVMEDTQYF.

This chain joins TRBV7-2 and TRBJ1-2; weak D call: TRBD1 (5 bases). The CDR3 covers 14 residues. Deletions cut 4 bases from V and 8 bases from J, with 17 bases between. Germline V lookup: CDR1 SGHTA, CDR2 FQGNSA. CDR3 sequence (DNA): TGTGCCAGCAGCTCCGGTGCTGGGGCGAGGGGCTACACCTTC. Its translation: CASSSGAGARGYTF.

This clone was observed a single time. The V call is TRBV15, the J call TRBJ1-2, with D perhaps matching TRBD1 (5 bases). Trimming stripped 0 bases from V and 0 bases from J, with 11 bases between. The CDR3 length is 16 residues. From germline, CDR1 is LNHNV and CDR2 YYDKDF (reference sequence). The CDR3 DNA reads TGTGCCACCAGCAGAGATCCTGACAGAACTAACTATGGCTACACCTTC. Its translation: CATSRDPDRTNYGYTF.

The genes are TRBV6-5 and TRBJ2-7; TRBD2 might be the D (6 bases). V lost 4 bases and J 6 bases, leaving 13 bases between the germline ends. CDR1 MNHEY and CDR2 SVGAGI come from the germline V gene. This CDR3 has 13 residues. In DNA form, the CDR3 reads TGTGCCAGCAGTTTAGCCGGGGGAAGCGAGCAGTACTTC. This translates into CASSLAGGSEQYF.

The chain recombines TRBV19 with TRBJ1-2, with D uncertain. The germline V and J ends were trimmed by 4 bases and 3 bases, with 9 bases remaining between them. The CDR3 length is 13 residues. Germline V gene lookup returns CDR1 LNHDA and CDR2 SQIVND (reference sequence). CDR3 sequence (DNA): TGTGCCAGTAGTACCGCACAGTACTATGGCTACACCTTC. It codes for CASSTAQYYGYTF.

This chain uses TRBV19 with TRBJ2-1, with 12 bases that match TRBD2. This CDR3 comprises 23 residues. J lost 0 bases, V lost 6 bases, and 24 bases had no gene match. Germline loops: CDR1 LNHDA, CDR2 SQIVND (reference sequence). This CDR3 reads CASRELPWTSGKRPPSSYNEQFF. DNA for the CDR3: TGTGCCAGTAGGGAGCTTCCCTGGACTAGCGGGAAAAGGCCCCCCAGCTCCTACAATGAGCAGTTCTTC.

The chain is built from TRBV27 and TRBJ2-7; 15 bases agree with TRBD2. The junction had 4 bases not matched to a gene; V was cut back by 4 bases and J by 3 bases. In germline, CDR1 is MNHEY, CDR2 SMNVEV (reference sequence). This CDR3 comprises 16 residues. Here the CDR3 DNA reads TGTGCCAGCAGTTCCGGGACTAGCGGGGGGAGCTACGAGCAGTACTTC. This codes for CASSSGTSGGSYEQYF.

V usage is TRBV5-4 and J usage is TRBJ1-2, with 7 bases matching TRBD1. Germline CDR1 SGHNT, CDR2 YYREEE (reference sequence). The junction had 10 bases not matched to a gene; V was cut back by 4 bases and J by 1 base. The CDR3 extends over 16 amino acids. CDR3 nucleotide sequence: TGTGCCAGCAGCAAACCCACGACAGGGCATAACTATGGCTACACCTTC. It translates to CASSKPTTGHNYGYTF. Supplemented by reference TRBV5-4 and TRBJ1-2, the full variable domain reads ETGVTQSPTHLIKTRGQQVTLRCSSQSGHNTVSWYQQALGQGPQFIFQYYREEENGRGNFPPRFSGLQFPNYSSELNVNALELDDSALYLCASSKPTTGHNYGYTFGSGTRLTVV.

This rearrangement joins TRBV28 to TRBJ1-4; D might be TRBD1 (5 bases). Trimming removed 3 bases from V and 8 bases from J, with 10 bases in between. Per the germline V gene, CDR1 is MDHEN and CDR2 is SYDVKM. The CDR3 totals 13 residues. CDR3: CASSLGGIEKLFF. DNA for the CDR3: TGTGCCAGCAGTTTGGGGGGGATAGAAAAACTGTTTTTT.

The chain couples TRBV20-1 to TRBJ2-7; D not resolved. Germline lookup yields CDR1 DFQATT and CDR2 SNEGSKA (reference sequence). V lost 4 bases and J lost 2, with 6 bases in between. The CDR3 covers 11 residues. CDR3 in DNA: TGCAGTGCTAACGGTCCCTACGAGCAGTACTTC. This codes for CSANGPYEQYF.

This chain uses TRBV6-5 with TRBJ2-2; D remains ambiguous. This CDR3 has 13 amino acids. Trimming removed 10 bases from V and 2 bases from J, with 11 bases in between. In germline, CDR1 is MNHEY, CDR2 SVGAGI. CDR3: CATFTPNTGELFF. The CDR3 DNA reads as TGTGCCACCTTCACACCAAACACCGGGGAGCTGTTTTTT.

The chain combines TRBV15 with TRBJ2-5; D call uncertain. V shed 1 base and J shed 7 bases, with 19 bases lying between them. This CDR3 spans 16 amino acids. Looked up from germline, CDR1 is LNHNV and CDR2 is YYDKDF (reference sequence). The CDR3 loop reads CATSRGRVTSLTTQYF. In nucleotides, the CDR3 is TGTGCCACCAGCAGAGGTCGGGTAACTTCTCTTACGACCCAGTACTTC.

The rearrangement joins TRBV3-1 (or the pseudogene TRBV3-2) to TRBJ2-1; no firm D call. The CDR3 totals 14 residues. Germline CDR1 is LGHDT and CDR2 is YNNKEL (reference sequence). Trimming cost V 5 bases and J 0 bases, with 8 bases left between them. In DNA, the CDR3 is TGTGCCAGCAGCATACGGAGCTCCTACAATGAGCAGTTCTTC. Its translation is CASSIRSSYNEQFF.

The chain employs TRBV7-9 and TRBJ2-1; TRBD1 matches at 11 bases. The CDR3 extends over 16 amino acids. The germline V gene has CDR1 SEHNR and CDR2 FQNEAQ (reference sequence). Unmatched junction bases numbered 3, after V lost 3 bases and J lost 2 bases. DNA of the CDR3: TGTGCCAGCAGCTTCCGGGGACAGGGGGCCTACAATGAGCAGTTCTTC. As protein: CASSFRGQGAYNEQFF.

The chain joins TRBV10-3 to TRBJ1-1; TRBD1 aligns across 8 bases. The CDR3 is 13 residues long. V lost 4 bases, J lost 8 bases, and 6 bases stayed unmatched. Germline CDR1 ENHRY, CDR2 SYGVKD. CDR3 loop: CAISVGQGVEAFF. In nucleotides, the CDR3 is TGTGCCATCAGTGTAGGACAGGGCGTAGAAGCTTTCTTT.

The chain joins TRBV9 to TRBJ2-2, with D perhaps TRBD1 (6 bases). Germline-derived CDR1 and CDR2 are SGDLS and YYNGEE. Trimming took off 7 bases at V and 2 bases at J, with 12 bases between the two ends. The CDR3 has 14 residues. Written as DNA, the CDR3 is TGTGCCAGCGTCCGGGACATTAACACCGGGGAGCTGTTTTTT. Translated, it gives CASVRDINTGELFF.

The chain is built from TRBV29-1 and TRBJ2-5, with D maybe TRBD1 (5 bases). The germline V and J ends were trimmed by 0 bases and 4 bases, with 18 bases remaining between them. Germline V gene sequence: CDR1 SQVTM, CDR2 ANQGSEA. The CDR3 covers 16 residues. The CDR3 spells CSVEDPGWQGRETQYF. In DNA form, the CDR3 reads TGCAGCGTTGAAGATCCCGGATGGCAGGGCCGAGAGACCCAGTACTTC.